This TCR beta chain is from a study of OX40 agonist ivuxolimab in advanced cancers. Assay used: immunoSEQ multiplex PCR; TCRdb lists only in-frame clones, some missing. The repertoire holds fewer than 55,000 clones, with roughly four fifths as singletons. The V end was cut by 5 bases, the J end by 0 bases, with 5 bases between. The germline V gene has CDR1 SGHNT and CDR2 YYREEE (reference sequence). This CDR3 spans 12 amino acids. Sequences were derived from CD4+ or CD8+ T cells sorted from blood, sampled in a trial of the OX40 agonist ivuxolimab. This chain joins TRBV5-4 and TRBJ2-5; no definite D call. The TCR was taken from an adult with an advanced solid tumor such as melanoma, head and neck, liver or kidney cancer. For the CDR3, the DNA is TGTGCCAGCAGTACGTACCAAGAGACCCAGTACTTC. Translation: CASSTYQETQYF. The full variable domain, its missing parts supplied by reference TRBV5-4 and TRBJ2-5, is ETGVTQSPTHLIKTRGQQVTLRCSSQSGHNTVSWYQQALGQGPQFIFQYYREEENGRGNFPPRFSGLQFPNYSSELNVNALELDDSALYLCASSTYQETQYFGPGTRLLVL.